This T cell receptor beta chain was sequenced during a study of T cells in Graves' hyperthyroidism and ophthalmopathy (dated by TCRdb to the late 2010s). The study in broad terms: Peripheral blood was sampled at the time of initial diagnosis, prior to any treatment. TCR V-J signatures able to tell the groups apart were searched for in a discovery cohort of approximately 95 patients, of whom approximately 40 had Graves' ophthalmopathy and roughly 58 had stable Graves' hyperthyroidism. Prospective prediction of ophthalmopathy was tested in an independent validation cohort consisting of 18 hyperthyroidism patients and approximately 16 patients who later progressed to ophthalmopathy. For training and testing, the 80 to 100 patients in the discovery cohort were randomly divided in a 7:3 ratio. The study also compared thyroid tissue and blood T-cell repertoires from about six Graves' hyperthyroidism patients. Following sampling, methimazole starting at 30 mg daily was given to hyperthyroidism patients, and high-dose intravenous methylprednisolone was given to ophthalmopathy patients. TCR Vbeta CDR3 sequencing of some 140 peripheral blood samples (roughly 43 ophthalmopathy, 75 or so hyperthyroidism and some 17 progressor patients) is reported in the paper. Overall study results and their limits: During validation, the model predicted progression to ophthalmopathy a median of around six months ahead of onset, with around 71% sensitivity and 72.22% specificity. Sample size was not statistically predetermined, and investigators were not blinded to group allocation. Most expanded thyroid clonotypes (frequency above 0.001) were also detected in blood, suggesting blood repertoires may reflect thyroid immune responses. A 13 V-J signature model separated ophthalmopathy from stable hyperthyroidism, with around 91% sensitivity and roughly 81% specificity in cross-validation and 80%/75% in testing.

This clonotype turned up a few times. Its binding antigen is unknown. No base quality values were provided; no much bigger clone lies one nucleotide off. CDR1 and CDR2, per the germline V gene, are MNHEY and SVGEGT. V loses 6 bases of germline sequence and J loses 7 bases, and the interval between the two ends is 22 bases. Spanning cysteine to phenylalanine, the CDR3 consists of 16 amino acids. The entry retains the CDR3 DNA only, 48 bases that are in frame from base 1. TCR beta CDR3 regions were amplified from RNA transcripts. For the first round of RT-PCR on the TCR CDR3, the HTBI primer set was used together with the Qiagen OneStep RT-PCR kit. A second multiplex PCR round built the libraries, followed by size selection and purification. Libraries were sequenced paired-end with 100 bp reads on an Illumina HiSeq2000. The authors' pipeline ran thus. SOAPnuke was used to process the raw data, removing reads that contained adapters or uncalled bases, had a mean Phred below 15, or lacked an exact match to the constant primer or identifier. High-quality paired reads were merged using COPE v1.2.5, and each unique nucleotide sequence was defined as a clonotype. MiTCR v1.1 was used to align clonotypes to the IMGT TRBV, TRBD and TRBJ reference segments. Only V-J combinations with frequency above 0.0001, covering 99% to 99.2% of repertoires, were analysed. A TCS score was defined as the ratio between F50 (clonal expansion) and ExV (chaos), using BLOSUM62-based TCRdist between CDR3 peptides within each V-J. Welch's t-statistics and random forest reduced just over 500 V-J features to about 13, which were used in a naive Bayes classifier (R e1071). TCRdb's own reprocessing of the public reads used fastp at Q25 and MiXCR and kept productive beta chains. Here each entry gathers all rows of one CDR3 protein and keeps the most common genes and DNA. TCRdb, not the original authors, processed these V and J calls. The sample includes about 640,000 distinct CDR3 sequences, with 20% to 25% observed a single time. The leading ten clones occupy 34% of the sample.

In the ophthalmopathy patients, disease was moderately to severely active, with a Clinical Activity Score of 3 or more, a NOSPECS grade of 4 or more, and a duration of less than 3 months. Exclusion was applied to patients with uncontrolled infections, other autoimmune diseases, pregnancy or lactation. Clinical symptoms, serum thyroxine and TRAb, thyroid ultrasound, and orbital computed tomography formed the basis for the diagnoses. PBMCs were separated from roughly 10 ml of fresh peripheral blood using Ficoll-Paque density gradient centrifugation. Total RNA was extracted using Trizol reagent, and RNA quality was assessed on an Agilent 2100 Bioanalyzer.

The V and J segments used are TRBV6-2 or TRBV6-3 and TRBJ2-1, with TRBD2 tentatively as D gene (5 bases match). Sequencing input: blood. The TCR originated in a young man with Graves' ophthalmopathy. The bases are TGTGCCAGCAGGATCCGAGACCTTACTAGGTTAAATGAGCAGTTCTTC. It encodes CASRIRDLTRLNEQFF.